This T cell receptor (beta chain) was obtained from a study of Graves' ophthalmopathy and Graves' hyperthyroidism. Study summary: Stable hyperthyroid donors showed no ophthalmopathy during 18 months follow-up.

Aged 18 to 65, the patients with hyperthyroidism had under 2 months' duration and were newly diagnosed. This CDR3 contains 12 residues. The germline V and J ends were trimmed by 5 bases and 6 bases, with 10 bases remaining between them. CDR1 and CDR2 from the germline V gene are SEHNR and FQNEAQ (reference sequence). TCR beta CDR3 regions were amplified from RNA transcripts. RT-PCR was first run with HTBI primers, then multiplex PCR in a second round. TCRdb fed the multiplex PCR reads into MiXCR, producing one record per CDR3 protein. The sample has about 1.1 million distinct CDR3 sequences, less than 45% seen once. The table lists this clonotype with many counts.

The TCR comes from an adult man with Graves' hyperthyroidism. The chain carries TRBV7-9 and TRBJ1-2; D call uncertain. The sequencing input was peripheral blood or thyroid tissue (not recorded which). The CDR3, as DNA: TGTGCCAGCAGCCGGACGGAAGATGGCTACACCTTC. Protein product: CASSRTEDGYTF.